This entry lists 4 T cell receptor beta chains sequenced from one sample in a study of beta chain features in type 1 diabetes. No antigen has been assigned to these receptors. The whole isolated RNA underwent reverse transcription, so sequencing captured expressed TCRB transcripts. Here immunoSEQ multiplex PCR was the method, and the copy in TCRdb shows in-frame clones only, minus some. The sample has hundreds of thousands of clones, 11% to 15% seen once; the top ten hold 0.035% to 0.04%. Study-wide findings and caveats: Type 1 diabetes patients had moderately but significantly shorter TCRB CDR3s in all four CD4+ subsets.

The sample comprised naive CD4+ T cells from blood. These receptors were taken from a young man with type 1 diabetes.

The V gene is TRBV27, the J gene TRBJ2-7; TRBD1 or TRBD2 may be the D gene (5 bases each). Germline-derived CDR1 and CDR2 are MNHEY and SMNVEV (reference sequence). The V end was cut by 1 base, the J end by 3 bases, with 10 bases between. This CDR3 region has 14 residues. The DNA for the CDR3 is TGTGCCAGCAGTTTATGGGGTGGGGGCTACGAGCAGTACTTC. This encodes CASSLWGGGYEQYF.

This clone was observed a few times. The chain couples TRBV21-1 to TRBJ2-4. TRBV21-1 is marked as a pseudogene. CDR3 length equals 13 residues. CDR3 in DNA: TGTGCCAGCAGCTGTAGGATCGAGAACATTCAGTACTTC. It translates to CASSCRIENIQYF.

This clone was observed a few times. V and J are TRBV30 and TRBJ2-7, with D perhaps matching TRBD1 (6 bases). Deletions cut 2 bases from V and 5 bases from J, with 10 bases between. The CDR3 has 12 amino acids. Germline values: CDR1 GTSNPN, CDR2 SVGIG (reference sequence). The CDR3 bases are TGTGCCTGGAGTTTCCCAGGGGACGAGCAGTACTTC. This codes for CAWSFPGDEQYF.

V and J are TRBV30 and TRBJ1-1; D remains unclear. Trimming took off 4 bases at V and 1 base at J, with 10 bases between the two ends. Germline assignment: CDR1 GTSNPN and CDR2 SVGIG (reference sequence). The CDR3 loop spans 13 amino acids. The CDR3 region has the DNA TGTGCCTGGATAGGGATCGAGAACACTGAAGCTTTCTTT. It yields the protein CAWIGIENTEAFF.